The 27 T cell receptor beta chains below all came from one sample that was sequenced in a study of beta chain features in type 1 diabetes. Study-level findings and limits: Shortening that was moderate but significant affected the TCRB CDR3s of Type 1 diabetes patients in all four CD4+ subsets.

The study reverse transcribed the entire isolated RNA, so it sequenced expressed TCRB transcripts. Profiled with immunoSEQ multiplex PCR; TCRdb holds only in-frame clones, not every one. The sample comprises about 700,000 clones, around 15% of which are singletons, and 0.022% rests with the top ten. These TCRs' antigens remain unknown. Sequenced material: naive CD4+ T cells from blood. The receptors originated from a man in his late teens or twenties with type 1 diabetes.

In this sample, this clone turned up a few times. The V call is TRBV5-1, the J call TRBJ2-7, with 10 bases fitting TRBD2. V was pared by 1 base and J by 3 bases, with 7 bases of the junction left unmatched. Germline values: CDR1 SGHRS, CDR2 YFSETQ. The CDR3 spans 16 residues. This CDR3 is CASSLFGASGGYEQYF. The CDR3 nucleotides read TGCGCCAGCAGCTTGTTCGGGGCTAGCGGGGGCTACGAGCAGTACTTC.

This clone has a handful of counts. V gene TRBV2 combines with J gene TRBJ1-2; TRBD1 is a possible D gene (5 bases). Trimming pared 11 bases from V and 3 bases from J, leaving 16 bases between. The CDR3 is made up of 13 amino acids. Germline values: CDR1 SNHLY, CDR2 FYNNEI. CDR3 DNA: TGTGCCCTTGGCAGGGAGGAACACTATGGCTACACCTTC. This codes for CALGREEHYGYTF.

V is TRBV7-3 and J is TRBJ2-1; 8 bases map to TRBD1. Losses at the gene ends were 5 bases for V and 5 bases for J; bases not matched to a gene: 8. The germline V gene encodes CDR1 SGHTA and CDR2 FQGTGA. The CDR3 runs to 15 residues. The CDR3 loop is CASSPGDRIDNEQFF. As DNA, the CDR3 is TGTGCCAGCAGCCCCGGGGACAGGATTGACAATGAGCAGTTCTTC.

The chain combines TRBV7-9 with TRBJ2-1; D call uncertain. The CDR3 is made up of 14 amino acids. Trimming left V 10 bases short and J 1 base short, with 14 bases between. Germline V lookup: CDR1 SEHNR, CDR2 FQNEAQ (reference sequence). The DNA of the CDR3 is TGTGCCACGCCGGTCCCGGAATCCTACAATGAGCAGTTCTTC. Protein: CATPVPESYNEQFF. The full variable domain, with the rest looked up from reference TRBV7-9 and TRBJ2-1, is DTGVSQNPRHKITKRGQNVTFRCDPISEHNRLYWYRQTLGQGPEFLTYFQNEAQLEKSRLLSDRFSAERPKGSFSTLEIQRTEQGDSAMYLCATPVPESYNEQFFGPGTRLTVL.

This clone has just a few counts. The V and J genes are TRBV15 and TRBJ2-1; no firm D call. The CDR3 runs 14 residues. Germline CDR1 and CDR2: LNHNV and YYDKDF (reference sequence). V was shortened by 2 bases and J by 0 bases, with 5 bases between the two germline ends. The CDR3 sequence: CATSRYSSYNEQFF. In DNA, the CDR3 is TGTGCCACCAGCAGATACAGCTCCTACAATGAGCAGTTCTTC.

The chain is built from TRBV5-1 and TRBJ1-1; D call uncertain. The V gene lost 4 bases and the J gene lost 4 bases, with 14 bases spanning the gap. CDR1 and CDR2 from the germline V gene are SGHRS and YFSETQ. CDR3 length equals 14 residues. The CDR3 DNA reads TGCGCCAGCAGCCCGGCCCGGTTGGGCACTGAAGCTTTCTTT. Amino acids: CASSPARLGTEAFF.

This clone appeared a single time. The chain employs TRBV5-1 and TRBJ1-6; 9 positions match TRBD1. Germline lookup yields CDR1 SGHRS and CDR2 YFSETQ. The ends lost 4 bases at V and 5 bases at J; junction bases unmatched: 7. The length of the CDR3 is 16 residues. CDR3 in amino acids: CASSAWTGANNSPLHF. The CDR3 DNA follows: TGCGCCAGCAGCGCCTGGACAGGGGCGAATAATTCACCCCTCCACTTT. Together with reference TRBV5-1 and TRBJ1-6, the CDR3 gives the full variable domain: KAGVTQTPRYLIKTRGQQVTLSCSPISGHRSVSWYQQTPGQGLQFLFEYFSETQRNKGNFPGRFSGRQFSNSRSEMNVSTLELGDSALYLCASSAWTGANNSPLHFGNGTRLTVT.

This clone appeared a few times. The rearrangement links TRBV7-9 to TRBJ2-7; TRBD1 matches at 10 bases. The CDR3 has 16 amino acids. J lost 0 bases, V lost 2 bases, and 4 bases had no gene match. Germline V lookup: CDR1 SEHNR, CDR2 FQNEAQ (reference sequence). CDR3 bases: TGTGCCAGCAGCTTACGACAGGGGGCGATCTCCTACGAGCAGTACTTC. As protein: CASSLRQGAISYEQYF.

In its sample, this clone was seen a few times. V and J are TRBV4-1 and TRBJ2-7; TRBD1 matches at 7 bases. The germline CDR1 and CDR2 sequences are MGHRA and YSYEKL. After removal of 4 bases from V and 2 bases from J, the junction contained 11 bases not matched to a gene. The CDR3 runs 16 residues. As DNA, the CDR3 is TGCGCCAGCAGCCCGCACGGACAGGCATCCCCCTACGAGCAGTACTTC. Translating gives CASSPHGQASPYEQYF.

This clone was seen only a few times. V gene TRBV29-1 combines with J gene TRBJ1-1; D possibly corresponds to TRBD1 (6 bases). Germline-derived CDR1 and CDR2 are SQVTM and ANQGSEA. The CDR3 spans 14 residues. V gave up 6 bases and J gave up 3 bases, with 17 bases separating them. CDR3 sequence (DNA): TGCAGCGTCGCAATCCAGGGGATGTACACTGAAGCTTTCTTT. Protein sequence: CSVAIQGMYTEAFF.

V gene TRBV10-3 combines with J gene TRBJ2-1, with TRBD2 matching over 11 bases. CDR3 length: 16 residues. V trimming: 0 bases; J trimming: 7 bases; junction bases outside the gene matches: 5. Germline CDR1 and CDR2: ENHRY and SYGVKD. CDR3 bases: TGTGCCATCAGTGAGTCGATCGCTAGCGGGGGGAATGAGCAGTTCTTC. Amino acid sequence: CAISESIASGGNEQFF.

This chain links TRBV19 with TRBJ2-7; tentative D call: TRBD1 (5 bases). Trimming removed 7 bases at V and 1 base at J, with 14 bases between. The CDR3 covers 14 residues. Germline V gene lookup returns CDR1 LNHDA and CDR2 SQIVND (reference sequence). The CDR3 DNA is TGTGCCAGTACCACAGGCCCCCATTCCTACGAGCAGTACTTC. Amino acid sequence: CASTTGPHSYEQYF.

This clone was detected only a few times. The rearrangement links TRBV10-1 to TRBJ2-1; the D gene is possibly TRBD2 (5 bases). Germline V gene lookup returns CDR1 WNHNN and CDR2 SYGVQD (reference sequence). Trimming took off 1 base at V and 4 bases at J, with 11 bases between the two ends. The CDR3 contains 15 residues. CDR3 DNA sequence: TGCGCCAGCAGTGAGTTTGGAACGGGGTACAATGAGCAGTTCTTC. Residues: CASSEFGTGYNEQFF.

The chain combines TRBV29-1 with TRBJ1-2; TRBD1 agrees at 8 bases. Germline assignment: CDR1 SQVTM and CDR2 ANQGSEA. The CDR3 runs 12 residues. J gave up 6 bases and V 6 bases, and 6 bases lay outside the gene matches. The CDR3 DNA sequence: TGCAGCGTCATGACAGGGGTGGATGGCTACACCTTC. It encodes CSVMTGVDGYTF.

This clone has just a few counts. The CDR3 loop is CASSTLSGRLQETQYF. The CDR3, as DNA: TGTGCCAGTAGTACTCTCTCCGGGAGGCTCCAGGAGACCCAGTACTTC. The chain carries TRBV19 and TRBJ2-5; 7 bases line up with TRBD2. Germline lookup yields CDR1 LNHDA and CDR2 SQIVND (reference sequence). CDR3 length equals 16 residues. V dropped 4 bases and J dropped 5; count of bases not matched to a gene: 13.

This clone came up a few times. The chain employs TRBV5-4 and TRBJ2-3; D might be TRBD2 (6 bases). This CDR3 spans 13 amino acids. The V end was cut by 3 bases, the J end by 6 bases, with 11 bases between. CDR1 and CDR2 from the germline V gene are SGHNT and YYREEE (reference sequence). The CDR3 reads CASSWGEPDTQYF. DNA of the CDR3: TGTGCCAGCAGCTGGGGGGAACCCGATACGCAGTATTTT.

This sequence joins TRBV4-1 and TRBJ1-4, with a tentative D call TRBD1 (5 bases). Looked up from germline, CDR1 is MGHRA and CDR2 is YSYEKL. V was pared by 1 base and J by 8 bases, with 14 bases between. This CDR3 is built from 15 residues. CDR3 nucleotide sequence: TGCGCCAGCAGCCAAGCGGGGGGAATTTGGGAAAAACTGTTTTTT. Protein product: CASSQAGGIWEKLFF.

CDR3 DNA sequence: TGTGCCAGCAGCCAACCCCTCTCAAGCTACACCTTC. Its protein is CASSQPLSSYTF. V is TRBV7-2 and J is TRBJ1-2, with no clear D. Deletions cut 5 bases from V and 9 bases from J, with 13 bases between. Germline assignment: CDR1 SGHTA and CDR2 FQGNSA. This CDR3 comprises 12 residues.

This clone has just a few counts. The J gene is TRBJ2-2, the V gene TRBV28; 7 nucleotides line up with TRBD1. The CDR3 consists of 16 residues. The V segment lost 1 base and the J segment 4 bases; nucleotides outside the gene matches: 6. Germline lookup yields CDR1 MDHEN and CDR2 SYDVKM. The CDR3 coding sequence is TGTGCCAGCAGTTTATCGACAGGGTCACCCACCGGGGAGCTGTTTTTT. As protein: CASSLSTGSPTGELFF.

The V call is TRBV9, the J call TRBJ2-2; D may correspond to TRBD1 or TRBD2 (5 bases each). The germline V gene encodes CDR1 SGDLS and CDR2 YYNGEE. Trimming removed 3 bases from V and 4 bases from J, with 13 bases in between. The length of the CDR3 is 15 residues. The CDR3 DNA sequence: TGTGCCAGCAGCGCATCGGGGCTATCCACCGGGGAGCTGTTTTTT. Translating gives CASSASGLSTGELFF.

In this sample, this clone turned up a few times. The chain is built from TRBV5-1 and TRBJ1-5; unclear D gene. Germline CDR1 SGHRS, CDR2 YFSETQ. Trimming removed 0 bases at V and 0 bases at J, with 7 bases between. This CDR3 has 15 residues. CDR3 sequence: CASSLEGFSNQPQHF. CDR3 DNA: TGCGCCAGCAGCTTGGAAGGGTTTAGCAATCAGCCCCAGCATTTT.

This clone was counted between two and nine times. The chain links TRBV7-3 to TRBJ1-6, with 7 nucleotides matching TRBD1. The CDR3 length is 13 residues. After removal of 4 bases from V and 10 bases from J, the junction contained 4 bases not matched to a gene. The germline CDR1 and CDR2 sequences are SGHTA and FQGTGA. The CDR3 region has the DNA TGTGCCAGCAGCTCCACAGGGGAATCACCCCTCCACTTT. Residues: CASSSTGESPLHF.

The rearrangement joins TRBV6-5 to TRBJ1-1; D is perhaps TRBD1 (5 bases). This CDR3 is built from 13 residues. V lost 5 bases and J 3 bases, leaving 10 bases between the germline ends. Germline lookup yields CDR1 MNHEY and CDR2 SVGAGI. The chain's CDR3 is CASSPRGDTEAFF. The CDR3 coding sequence is TGTGCCAGCAGTCCAAGGGGAGACACTGAAGCTTTCTTT.

A few counts support this clone. J is TRBJ2-1 and V is TRBV11-2; D is perhaps TRBD2 (6 bases). Trimming shortened V by 2 bases and J by 9 bases, and 17 bases separated the two germline ends. Germline CDR1 is SGHAT and CDR2 is FQNNGV. The CDR3 is made up of 15 amino acids. CDR3: CASSLLHGTLGEQFF. The CDR3 DNA reads TGTGCCAGCAGCTTATTGCACGGGACTTTGGGTGAGCAGTTCTTC.

This clone has only a few counts. This chain uses TRBV7-2 with TRBJ2-7; the D is unclear. The CDR3 covers 12 residues. Germline CDR1 SGHTA, CDR2 FQGNSA. V shed 3 bases and J shed 3 bases, with 6 bases lying between them. CDR3 DNA sequence: TGTGCCAGCAGCTTCGGAGTCTACGAGCAGTACTTC. It encodes CASSFGVYEQYF.

The rearrangement joins TRBV27 to TRBJ1-6, with 7 bases matching TRBD1. With 6 bases clipped from V and 10 bases from J, the junction kept 9 bases outside the gene matches. From germline, CDR1 is MNHEY and CDR2 SMNVEV (reference sequence). The CDR3 is 14 amino acids. The CDR3 DNA reads as TGTGCCAGCAGGAAGATCGACAGGGAGTCACCCCTCCACTTT. This sequence encodes CASRKIDRESPLHF.

This clone occurred many times. The same CDR3 arises from other DNA sequences in this sample as well. This chain uses TRBV30 with TRBJ2-7; possible D gene TRBD2, 5 bases. Germline V gene sequence: CDR1 GTSNPN, CDR2 SVGIG (reference sequence). The CDR3 runs to 12 residues. V lost 0 bases, J lost 5 bases, and 8 bases lay in between. The CDR3 region has the DNA TGTGCCTGGAGTGTACGGGGAAACGAGCAGTACTTC. Its protein is CAWSVRGNEQYF.